These 9 T cell receptor beta chains were sequenced from one sample in a study of read filtering for tumor transcriptome and immune sequencing (dated by TCRdb to 2018 to 2021). TCRdb records Illumina HiSeq 4000 as the sequencer. TCR libraries were built from roughly 400 ng RNA with the Immunoverse kit, using molecular barcoded adaptors covering alpha/delta and beta/gamma chains. TCRdb reprocessed the public reads (quality trimming at Q25 with fastp, clone calling with MiXCR) and kept in-frame beta chains. Rows with one shared CDR3 protein collapse into an entry with the most common genes and DNA. Within this sample are around 140,000 distinct CDR3 sequences, with approximately 13% of them counted one time only. 6.5% to 9% of the sample lies in the top ten. Material for sequencing was a population of CD138-negative cells sorted from bone marrow. The sample's cell subset or site, from its label and the paper: bone marrow mononuclear cells depleted of CD138+ plasma/myeloma cells by negative magnetic selection. These receptors were obtained from a donor at least 40 years old with multiple myeloma.

This clonotype has a count of ten or more. The rearrangement links TRBV12-5 to TRBJ2-1; TRBD2 might be the D (6 bases). Trimming pared 7 bases from V and 9 bases from J, leaving 10 bases between. The CDR3 runs to 11 residues. The germline CDR1 and CDR2 sequences are LGHNT and FRNRAP. CDR3 bases: TGTGCTAGTGCCAGGGAGGTTGAGCAGTTCTTC. This codes for CASAREVEQFF.

In this sample, this clonotype turned up many times. The rearrangement uses TRBV7-8 and TRBJ2-1; D may match TRBD1 or TRBD2 (6 bases each). V was cut by 8 bases and J by 3 bases, with 17 bases left in between. Per the germline V gene, CDR1 is SGHVS and CDR2 is FQNEAQ. The CDR3 spans 15 residues. This chain's CDR3 is CASLGGRAGYNEQFF. CDR3 nucleotide sequence: TGTGCCAGCCTAGGGGGGCGAGCTGGCTACAATGAGCAGTTCTTC. The full variable domain, its missing parts supplied by reference TRBV7-8 and TRBJ2-1, is GAGVSQSPRYKVAKRGQDVALRCDPISGHVSLFWYQQALGQGPEFLTYFQNEAQLDKSGLPSDRFFAERPEGSVSTLKIQRTQQEDSAVYLCASLGGRAGYNEQFFGPGTRLTVL.

This clonotype was counted only a few times. Here the CDR3 DNA reads TGTGCCAGCAGCCAAGTGACTAGCGGGAGTTGGCATGAGCAGTTCTTC. Residues: CASSQVTSGSWHEQFF. The chain employs TRBV11-2 and TRBJ2-1; 12 nucleotides match TRBD2. The CDR3 runs 16 residues. V was clipped by 5 bases and J by 8 bases; unmatched bases: 10. The germline gives CDR1 SGHAT, CDR2 FQNNGV.

About this clonotype itself: Since a much larger clone is just one base distant, this may be a read error. Because the CDR3 is missing its conserved closing phenylalanine or tryptophan, this is likely a read error. The chain carries TRBV14 and TRBJ2-7, with TRBD1 as a possible D gene (5 bases). The CDR3 is 15 residues long. V was cut by 0 bases and J by 3 bases, with 12 bases left in between. Germline CDR1 reads SGHDN; CDR2 reads FVKESK. The CDR3, as DNA: TGTGCCAGCAGCCAAGATTCAGGGCGGATCTACGAGCAGTACTCC. Protein sequence: CASSQDSGRIYEQYS.

As to this clonotype: One base away lies a much larger clone, so this may be a sequencing read error. V is TRBV20-1 and J is TRBJ2-1; 7 bases are a match to TRBD2. CDR3 length: 16 residues. The germline V gene has CDR1 DFQATT and CDR2 SNEGSKA (reference sequence). Here the CDR3 reads CSAPARGESSYSEQSF. The DNA of the CDR3 is TGCAGTGCTCCGGCCCGGGGGGAGAGCTCCTACAGTGAGCAGTCCTTC.

This clonotype was seen ten or more times. V is TRBV29-1 and J is TRBJ2-1, with D possibly matching TRBD2 (7 bases). Germline CDR1 and CDR2: SQVTM and ANQGSEA. The CDR3 has 16 amino acids. The V gene lost 3 bases and the J gene lost 0 bases, with 15 bases spanning the gap. Here the CDR3 DNA reads TGCAGCGTTGATGTGCGGGGGCCTAGCTCCTACAATGAGCAGTTCTTC. This codes for CSVDVRGPSSYNEQFF.

This clonotype was recorded many times. The chain combines TRBV7-9 with TRBJ1-1, with D unresolved. CDR1 SEHNR and CDR2 FQNEAQ come from the germline V gene (reference sequence). Trimming took off 6 bases at V and 6 bases at J, with 11 bases between the two ends. The CDR3 runs 12 residues. CDR3 in amino acids: CASSLTPPEAFF. CDR3 bases: TGTGCCAGCAGTCTGACCCCCCCTGAAGCTTTCTTT.

This clonotype was seen ten or more times. This chain connects TRBV18 to TRBJ2-3; D may be TRBD2 (5 bases). The CDR3 runs to 14 residues. In germline, CDR1 is KGHSH, CDR2 LQKENI. V lost 3 bases, J lost 2 bases, and 9 bases lay in between. The CDR3 DNA follows: TGTGCCAGCTCACCCGGGATGATCACAGATACGCAGTATTTT. Translating it yields CASSPGMITDTQYF. Using reference TRBV18 and TRBJ2-3 for the parts outside the CDR3, the full variable domain is NAGVMQNPRHLVRRRGQEARLRCSPMKGHSHVYWYRQLPEEGLKFMVYLQKENIIDESGMPKERFSAEFPKEGPSILRIQQVVRGDSAAYFCASSPGMITDTQYFGPGTRLTVL.

Remarks on this clonotype: A much larger clone differs from this one at a single base, so this may be a read error. The chain employs TRBV11-3 and TRBJ1-5; D uncertain. Per the germline V gene, CDR1 is SGHNT and CDR2 is YENEEA. There are 13 residues in the CDR3. The CDR3 here is CAISLGEGQPQHF. CDR3 DNA: TGTGCCATCAGCTTAGGTGAGGGTCAGCCCCAGCATTTT.